The 19 T cell receptor beta chains reported below all come from one sample, sequenced in a study of blood T cell repertoires in COVID-19. Clones were read by immunoSEQ multiplex PCR, and TCRdb kept only the in-frame ones, dropping some. This table has approximately 400,000 clones, approximately 91% appearing once. Sample: PBMCs or T cells enriched from blood (not recorded which). These receptors came from a woman between 40 and 55 years old who had been exposed to COVID-19.

The chain uses TRBV7-2 and TRBJ2-1; D gene unclear. From germline, CDR1 is SGHTA and CDR2 FQGNSA. V lost 5 bases and J 0 bases, leaving 14 bases between the germline ends. CDR3 length: 16 residues. Here the CDR3 DNA reads TGTGCCAGCAGCCCTCTGATGCGGAGCTCCTACAATGAGCAGTTCTTC. The encoded protein is CASSPLMRSSYNEQFF. Looking up the rest from reference TRBV7-2 and TRBJ2-1 gives the full variable domain: GAGVSQSPSNKVTEKGKDVELRCDPISGHTALYWYRQSLGQGLEFLIYFQGNSAPDKSGLPSDRFSAERTGGSVSTLTIQRTQQEDSAVYLCASSPLMRSSYNEQFFGPGTRLTVL.

This chain uses TRBV7-2 with TRBJ2-1; 7 nucleotides agree with TRBD2. CDR1 and CDR2 (germline): SGHTA, FQGNSA. V lost 2 bases to trimming and J lost 8 bases; unmatched junction nucleotides: 15. The CDR3 has 17 residues. CDR3 sequence: CASSLKASAGESYEQFF. The CDR3 DNA follows: TGTGCCAGCAGCTTAAAGGCTTCGGCGGGAGAGAGCTATGAGCAGTTCTTC.

The chain links TRBV19 to TRBJ1-1; D uncertain. Germline V gives CDR1 LNHDA, CDR2 SQIVND (reference sequence). V gave up 1 base and J gave up 1 base, with 13 bases separating them. This CDR3 has 16 amino acids. CDR3 sequence (DNA): TGTGCCAGTAGTATAGGCAGAGGAATGTGGAACACTGAAGCTTTCTTT. Amino acid sequence: CASSIGRGMWNTEAFF.

For the CDR3, the DNA is TGTGCCAGCAGCCCGCGGGAGAACTATGGCTACACCTTC. Translating it yields CASSPRENYGYTF. The rearrangement joins TRBV7-9 to TRBJ1-2; unclear D gene. Trimming took 5 bases from V and 2 from J, leaving 9 bases between them. Looked up from germline, CDR1 is SEHNR and CDR2 is FQNEAQ (reference sequence). The length of the CDR3 is 13 residues.

The V and J genes are TRBV6-5 and TRBJ1-5; D is uncertain. This CDR3 spans 15 amino acids. V lost 6 bases to trimming and J lost 1 base, with 13 bases between them. The germline CDR1 and CDR2 sequences are MNHEY and SVGAGI. The CDR3 region is CASRRGLGSNQPQHF. The CDR3 DNA reads as TGTGCCAGCAGAAGAGGGTTGGGGAGCAATCAGCCCCAGCATTTT.

This chain connects TRBV28 to TRBJ1-2; 9 bases are a match to TRBD1. Germline CDR1 MDHEN, CDR2 SYDVKM. The CDR3 contains 14 residues. The V segment lost 6 bases and the J segment 0 bases; nucleotides outside the gene matches: 2. CDR3 region: CASRRTGANYGYTF. Written as DNA, the CDR3 is TGTGCCAGCAGGAGGACAGGGGCTAACTATGGCTACACCTTC.

The chain recombines TRBV6-5 with TRBJ1-3, with unresolved D. Germline V gives CDR1 MNHEY, CDR2 SVGAGI. Between the trimmed V and J ends, which lost 8 bases and 4 bases, there was a span of 6 bases. This CDR3 region has 11 residues. Here the CDR3 DNA reads TGTGCCAGCTCACAGGGAAACACCATATATTTT. The encoded protein is CASSQGNTIYF.

The rearrangement uses TRBV6-5 and TRBJ2-7; 11 bases align to TRBD2. The trim removed 6 bases at V and 5 bases at J, leaving 6 bases unmatched. The CDR3 runs 14 residues. Germline lookup yields CDR1 MNHEY and CDR2 SVGAGI. DNA of the CDR3: TGTGCCAGCAGGATGACTAGCGGGGCCCACGAGCAGTACTTC. Amino acids: CASRMTSGAHEQYF.

The genes are TRBV5-5 and TRBJ2-3; the match to TRBD2 covers 8 bases. CDR1 is SGHKS and CDR2 is YYEKEE in the germline V gene (reference sequence). The CDR3 length is 15 residues. V was pared by 7 bases and J by 4 bases, with 11 bases of the junction left unmatched. The chain's CDR3 is CASQRTSNPADTQYF. The CDR3 DNA is TGTGCCAGCCAGAGGACTAGCAACCCGGCAGATACGCAGTATTTT.

This sequence joins TRBV6-5 and TRBJ2-7, with 9 bases matching TRBD1. The germline CDR1 and CDR2 sequences are MNHEY and SVGAGI. Trimming took 5 bases from V and 5 from J; bases not matched to a gene: 4. The length of the CDR3 is 13 residues. CDR3 residues: CASSPDRGNEQYF. CDR3 bases: TGTGCCAGCAGTCCGGACAGGGGCAACGAGCAGTACTTC.

As DNA, the CDR3 is TGTGCCAGCAGCTTGGATAGACTACTGAACAATGAGCAGTTCTTC. Encoded protein: CASSLDRLLNNEQFF. V usage is TRBV5-6 and J usage is TRBJ2-1; maybe TRBD2 (5 bases). Trimming removed 0 bases at V and 5 bases at J, with 12 bases between. The CDR3 totals 15 residues. Germline V lookup: CDR1 SGHDT, CDR2 YYEEEE. Drawing the rest from reference TRBV5-6 and TRBJ2-1, the complete variable domain is DAGVTQSPTHLIKTRGQQVTLRCSPKSGHDTVSWYQQALGQGPQFIFQYYEEEERQRGNFPDRFSGHQFPNYSSELNVNALLLGDSALYLCASSLDRLLNNEQFFGPGTRLTVL.

The chain is built from TRBV18 and TRBJ1-1; D unclear. The CDR3 sequence is 14 residues long. V was cut by 3 bases and J by 1 base, with 9 bases left in between. The germline gives CDR1 KGHSH, CDR2 LQKENI. CDR3 residues: CASSPVLANTEAFF. CDR3 DNA: TGTGCCAGCTCACCCGTGCTAGCGAACACTGAAGCTTTCTTT.

The chain couples TRBV2 to TRBJ1-2, with D tentatively TRBD1 (5 bases). The V gene lost 10 bases and the J gene lost 2 bases, with 8 bases spanning the gap. Germline V gives CDR1 SNHLY, CDR2 FYNNEI. This CDR3 contains 11 residues. This chain's CDR3 is CATRENYGYTF. In DNA, the CDR3 is TGTGCCACCAGGGAGAACTATGGCTACACCTTC.

V is TRBV9 and J is TRBJ1-1; D is perhaps TRBD1 (5 bases). V lost 4 bases to trimming and J lost 1 base, with 14 bases between them. CDR1 and CDR2 from the germline V gene are SGDLS and YYNGEE. The CDR3 totals 15 residues. The CDR3 region is CASSNIGGRNTEAFF. In DNA, the CDR3 is TGTGCCAGCAGCAATATCGGGGGAAGGAACACTGAAGCTTTCTTT.

The V gene is TRBV7-6, the J gene TRBJ2-2, with D possibly matching TRBD1 (6 bases). Trimming removed 5 bases at V and 3 bases at J, with 13 bases between. The CDR3 has 15 residues. Per germline, CDR1 SGHVS and CDR2 FNYEAQ. CDR3 region: CASSESGVHTGELFF. The CDR3 DNA sequence: TGTGCCAGCAGCGAGTCAGGGGTTCACACCGGGGAGCTGTTTTTT.

This sequence joins TRBV2 and TRBJ1-5, with D maybe TRBD1 (5 bases). The CDR3 contains 15 residues. V was shortened by 3 bases and J by 6 bases, with 15 bases between the two germline ends. Germline values: CDR1 SNHLY, CDR2 FYNNEI. Here the CDR3 reads CASSESSRAGQPQHF. Here the CDR3 DNA reads TGTGCCAGCAGTGAGTCAAGCAGGGCCGGTCAGCCCCAGCATTTT.

The rearrangement links TRBV27 to TRBJ1-1, with TRBD1 identical over 7 bases. Losses at the gene ends were 8 bases for V and 1 base for J; bases not matched to a gene: 7. Germline V lookup: CDR1 MNHEY, CDR2 SMNVEV (reference sequence). This CDR3 is 14 amino acids long. The CDR3 sequence: CASRERDRNTEAFF. CDR3 nucleotide sequence: TGTGCCAGCCGCGAGAGGGACAGGAACACTGAAGCTTTCTTT.

The chain recombines TRBV29-1 with TRBJ1-2; no clear D. Germline CDR1 and CDR2: SQVTM and ANQGSEA. The V end was cut by 0 bases, the J end by 4 bases, with 12 bases between. CDR3 size: 14 residues. CDR3 residues: CSVEDRKEGYGYTF. The DNA for the CDR3 is TGCAGCGTTGAAGACCGTAAGGAGGGCTATGGCTACACCTTC.

This clone occurred a few times. The chain is built from TRBV29-1 and TRBJ1-2; perhaps TRBD1 as D (5 bases). CDR1 and CDR2 (germline): SQVTM, ANQGSEA. V gave up 7 bases and J gave up 8 bases, with 14 bases separating them. The CDR3 extends over 11 amino acids. The CDR3 region is CSGSEGYGYTF. Written as DNA, the CDR3 is TGCAGCGGTTCGGAGGGGTACGGCTACACCTTC.